The 30 T cell receptor beta chains below were found in one sample sequenced in a study of molecular identifiers for immune sequencing clone quantification. TCRdb recomputed calls from the PCR reads with MiXCR, one row per CDR3 protein. This table holds over 600,000 distinct CDR3 sequences, just under 20% found once. The material sequenced was naive CD8+ T cells from blood, with Jurkat cell RNA spiked in. Subset of the sample: FACS-sorted CD8+CD4-CCR7+CD45RA+ naive T cells. The origin of the receptors is a human donor in good health. Some libraries in this study had Jurkat cell RNA spiked in.

Ten or more counts support this clonotype. The chain carries TRBV12-3 or TRBV12-4 and TRBJ2-7; no clear D. This CDR3 comprises 14 residues. V lost 1 base and J 1 base, leaving 8 bases between the germline ends. CDR3 sequence (DNA): TGTGCCAGCAGTTTAGGGGTCGTTTCCTACGAGCAGTACTTC. Translating it yields CASSLGVVSYEQYF.

This clonotype was found many times. This rearrangement joins TRBV6-2 or TRBV6-3 to TRBJ2-1; D remains unclear. From germline, CDR1 is MNHEY and CDR2 SVGEGT. Trimming took off 2 bases at V and 8 bases at J, with 10 bases between the two ends. The length of the CDR3 is 13 residues. CDR3 coding DNA: TGTGCCAGCAGTTACATGACCCCCGATGAGCAGTTCTTC. Encoded protein: CASSYMTPDEQFF.

As for this clonotype: An end of the junction differs from the germline gene, which may be a read error. The rearrangement joins TRBV10-3 to TRBJ2-5; D uncertain. The length of the CDR3 is 13 residues. The V gene's germline CDR1 is ENHRY and CDR2 SYGVKD. CDR3 sequence: CATSEPLPETQYF. For the CDR3, the DNA is TGTGCCACCAGTGAGCCCCTTCCCGAGACCCAGTACTTC.

In its sample, this clonotype was seen many times. V is TRBV4-1 and J is TRBJ2-7; D is uncertain. Per the germline V gene, CDR1 is MGHRA and CDR2 is YSYEKL. V lost 4 bases and J 3 bases, leaving 10 bases between the germline ends. CDR3 length equals 13 residues. The CDR3 here is CASSRIFNYEQYF. The DNA for the CDR3 is TGCGCCAGCAGCCGGATTTTTAACTACGAGCAGTACTTC.

This clonotype has only a few counts. V is TRBV27 and J is TRBJ2-5, with 12 bases matching TRBD2. V dropped 2 bases and J dropped 2; count of bases not matched to a gene: 3. CDR3 length equals 16 residues. Per germline, CDR1 MNHEY and CDR2 SMNVEV (reference sequence). As DNA, the CDR3 is TGTGCCAGCAGTTTACTAGCGGGAGGGCTACAAGAGACCCAGTACTTC. Encoded protein: CASSLLAGGLQETQYF.

This clonotype came up a few times. The chain combines TRBV11-3 with TRBJ2-1, with 11 bases lining up with TRBD2. Germline V gene data show CDR1 as SGHNT and CDR2 as YENEEA. Losses at the gene ends were 5 bases for V and 8 bases for J; bases not matched to a gene: 5. The CDR3 is made up of 14 amino acids. CDR3 protein: CASSISGGAHEQFF. In nucleotides, the CDR3 is TGTGCCAGCAGCATTAGCGGGGGGGCCCATGAGCAGTTCTTC.

This clonotype was picked up many times. The rearrangement links TRBV28 to TRBJ1-4; tentative D call: TRBD1 (5 bases). From germline, CDR1 is MDHEN and CDR2 SYDVKM. The V end lost 5 bases, the J end lost 2 bases, and 15 bases lay between the germline ends. This CDR3 has 16 amino acids. The chain's CDR3 is CASSPPAGATNEKLFF. CDR3 DNA sequence: TGTGCCAGCAGTCCTCCCGCCGGGGCGACTAATGAAAAACTGTTTTTT.

Comment on this clonotype: Mismatch with germline at one junction end may stem from a read error. CDR3 in DNA: TGTGCCAGCAGCTTAGCGCGGGGAGCGGGGGGGCCCGGTGAGCAGTCCTTC. Amino acid sequence: CASSLARGAGGPGEQSF. This chain uses TRBV7-6 with TRBJ2-1; 10 bases map to TRBD2. CDR1 is SGHVS and CDR2 is FNYEAQ in the germline V gene. The length of the CDR3 is 17 residues.

This clonotype came up many times. This chain uses TRBV6-5 with TRBJ2-2, with D possibly being TRBD1 (6 bases). Trimming stripped 5 bases from V and 1 base from J, with 8 bases between. The length of the CDR3 is 14 residues. The germline CDR1 and CDR2 sequences are MNHEY and SVGAGI. The CDR3 spells CASSTGLNTGELFF. The CDR3 nucleotides read TGTGCCAGCAGTACAGGGCTGAACACCGGGGAGCTGTTTTTT.

This chain connects TRBV7-6 to TRBJ2-1; 8 bases are a match to TRBD2. V was pared by 5 bases and J by 2 bases, with 14 bases of the junction left unmatched. CDR1 SGHVS and CDR2 FNYEAQ come from the germline V gene. The CDR3 contains 18 residues. CDR3 region: CASSLKVGSGVPYNEQFF. The CDR3 coding sequence is TGTGCCAGCAGCCTCAAAGTTGGTAGCGGGGTTCCCTACAATGAGCAGTTCTTC. The whole variable domain, filled in from reference TRBV7-6 and TRBJ2-1, reads GAGVSQSPRYKVTKRGQDVALRCDPISGHVSLYWYRQALGQGPEFLTYFNYEAQQDKSGLPNDRFSAERPEGSISTLTIQRTEQRDSAMYRCASSLKVGSGVPYNEQFFGPGTRLTVL.

This clonotype has at least ten counts. The chain carries TRBV20-1 and TRBJ2-7; D is uncertain. The CDR3 contains 14 residues. V gave up 6 bases and J gave up 0 bases, with 15 bases separating them. Per germline, CDR1 DFQATT and CDR2 SNEGSKA (reference sequence). In nucleotides, the CDR3 is TGCAGTGCCAGACCCAATTGGAGCTCCTACGAGCAGTACTTC. Its translation: CSARPNWSSYEQYF.

The V call is TRBV7-9, the J call TRBJ2-5; possibly TRBD2 for D (5 bases). The CDR3 extends over 16 amino acids. Trimming shortened V by 5 bases and J by 0 bases, and 16 bases separated the two germline ends. CDR1 and CDR2 (germline): SEHNR, FQNEAQ (reference sequence). The CDR3 nucleotides read TGTGCCAGCAGCCTGGGAGTTGGCACTTACCAAGAGACCCAGTACTTC. Amino acids: CASSLGVGTYQETQYF.

Concerning this clonotype: A much larger clone is a single base away; this may be a read error. V usage is TRBV2 and J usage is TRBJ2-7; no reliable D call. CDR1 SNHLY and CDR2 FYNNEI come from the germline V gene. Deletions cut 10 bases from V and 9 bases from J, with 22 bases between. The CDR3 consists of 13 residues. The CDR3: CANLDLVLSVQYF. CDR3 bases: TGTGCCAACCTGGACCTGGTTCTCTCCGTGCAGTACTTC.

The table lists this clonotype with many counts. This chain connects TRBV30 to TRBJ1-2; D unclear. Per germline, CDR1 GTSNPN and CDR2 SVGIG (reference sequence). V was pared by 5 bases and J by 13 bases, with 38 bases between. This CDR3 region has 18 residues. CDR3 DNA sequence: TGTGCCTGGGAACCCAGACTGGCGTACCTCTATGGTATCCGCACGACCACCTTC. Its translation: CAWEPRLAYLYGIRTTTF.

This clonotype was picked up many times. V is TRBV11-2 and J is TRBJ2-3; no clear D gene. The CDR3 is 11 amino acids. V lost 2 bases, J lost 7 bases, and 4 bases lay in between. The germline V gene encodes CDR1 SGHAT and CDR2 FQNNGV. The CDR3 DNA reads TGTGCCAGCAGCTTACCGCATACGCAGTATTTT. This sequence encodes CASSLPHTQYF.

This clonotype was found a few times. This chain joins TRBV9 and TRBJ2-3, with a weak D call TRBD1 (6 bases). This CDR3 spans 15 amino acids. V lost 3 bases, J lost 1 base, and 12 bases lay in between. Germline CDR1 SGDLS, CDR2 YYNGEE. The CDR3 reads CASSEGDVGTDTQYF. The CDR3 DNA is TGTGCCAGCAGCGAGGGGGACGTCGGCACAGATACGCAGTATTTT.

A few counts support this clonotype. The rearrangement joins TRBV19 to TRBJ2-7, with a tentative D call TRBD2 (6 bases). Germline-derived CDR1 and CDR2 are LNHDA and SQIVND (reference sequence). V was trimmed by 2 bases and J by 4 bases, leaving 15 bases between them. This CDR3 has 15 residues. CDR3 bases: TGTGCCAGTAGTATATTGGGGGGAAAGGGGTACGAGCAGTACTTC. This sequence encodes CASSILGGKGYEQYF.

This clonotype was picked up a small number of times. The rearrangement joins TRBV28 to TRBJ1-5, with D hard to call. Germline lookup yields CDR1 MDHEN and CDR2 SYDVKM. The CDR3 runs 12 residues. V was pared by 4 bases and J by 4 bases, with 5 bases between. The CDR3 DNA follows: TGTGCCAGCAGTTGGACTAATCAGCCCCAGCATTTT. As protein: CASSWTNQPQHF.

V and J are TRBV4-3 and TRBJ2-7; D may be TRBD1 (7 bases). The CDR3 spans 16 residues. Germline lookup yields CDR1 LGHNA and CDR2 YSLEER. V dropped 1 base and J dropped 2 bases, with 15 bases sitting between them. This chain's CDR3 is CASSQAWTGLTYEQYF. The CDR3 region has the DNA TGCGCCAGCAGCCAAGCCTGGACAGGACTAACCTACGAGCAGTACTTC.

Remarks on this clonotype: No conserved phenylalanine or tryptophan is present at the end of the CDR3, so a read error is the likely explanation. This chain's CDR3 is CASSRTGRQPQHL. The CDR3 coding sequence is TGTGCCAGCAGTCGGACAGGCCGGCAGCCCCAGCATCTT. The chain is built from TRBV12-3 or TRBV12-4 and TRBJ1-5; 7 bases are shared with TRBD1. The J segment lost 7 bases and the V segment lost 5 bases, leaving 5 bases of the junction unmatched. The CDR3 has 13 amino acids.

This clonotype was recorded at least ten times. The chain couples TRBV13 to TRBJ2-7; D is ambiguous. The CDR3 totals 13 residues. With 5 bases removed from V and 5 bases from J, the gap between germline ends came to 13 bases. Per germline, CDR1 PRHDT and CDR2 FYEKMQ (reference sequence). The CDR3 reads CASSPISSHEQYF. The CDR3 DNA reads as TGTGCCAGCAGCCCGATAAGTAGCCACGAGCAGTACTTC.

This clonotype has a count of ten or more. The V and J genes are TRBV5-1 and TRBJ2-3; D is perhaps TRBD1 (5 bases). The CDR3 length is 15 residues. Germline-derived CDR1 and CDR2 are SGHRS and YFSETQ. V was clipped by 7 bases and J by 2 bases, with 17 bases between them. CDR3 nucleotides: TGCGCCAGCTACTCAGGGTGGGATACCACAGATACGCAGTATTTT. Its translation: CASYSGWDTTDTQYF.

This clonotype occurred many times. V usage is TRBV20-1 and J usage is TRBJ2-7, with 16 bases that match TRBD2. The V and J ends lost 6 bases and 5 bases, in that order; junction bases with no gene match: 10. CDR3 length: 16 amino acids. From germline, CDR1 is DFQATT and CDR2 SNEGSKA (reference sequence). CDR3 in amino acids: CSADRPGLAGGNEQYF. The CDR3 DNA follows: TGCAGTGCCGACAGACCGGGACTAGCGGGAGGGAACGAGCAGTACTTC.

To note about this clonotype: A much larger clone is a single base away; this may be a read error. This chain joins TRBV7-9 and TRBJ1-1; D is unclear. This CDR3 region has 12 residues. Germline V gene data show CDR1 as SEHNR and CDR2 as FQNEAQ (reference sequence). Trimming removed 1 base from V and 8 bases from J, with 8 bases in between. CDR3 DNA sequence: TGTGCCAGCAGCTTAGTGACCAGGGAAGCTTTCTTT. Its protein product is CASSLVTREAFF.

This clonotype has a handful of counts. The chain joins TRBV19 to TRBJ2-3, with 8 nucleotides matching TRBD2. The CDR3 totals 15 residues. J lost 3 bases, V lost 3 bases, and 5 bases had no gene match. In germline, CDR1 is LNHDA, CDR2 SQIVND (reference sequence). CDR3 in amino acids: CASSILAGMTDTQYF. CDR3 in DNA: TGTGCCAGTAGTATCTTAGCGGGAATGACAGATACGCAGTATTTT. The complete variable domain, with remaining parts taken from reference TRBV19 and TRBJ2-3, reads DGGITQSPKYLFRKEGQNVTLSCEQNLNHDAMYWYRQDPGQGLRLIYYSQIVNDFQKGDIAEGYSVSREKKESFPLTVTSAQKNPTAFYLCASSILAGMTDTQYFGPGTRLTVL.

The chain carries TRBV9 and TRBJ2-7; 9 bases line up with TRBD1. The junction had 7 bases not matched to a gene; V was cut back by 4 bases and J by 2 bases. The CDR3 has 15 amino acids. In germline, CDR1 is SGDLS, CDR2 YYNGEE. The CDR3 DNA reads TGTGCCAGCAGCCACTCTGACAGGGGGGCCTACGAGCAGTACTTC. The encoded protein is CASSHSDRGAYEQYF. The entire variable domain, with the rest obtained from reference TRBV9 and TRBJ2-7, is as follows: DSGVTQTPKHLITATGQRVTLRCSPRSGDLSVYWYQQSLDQGLQFLIQYYNGEERAKGNILERFSAQQFPDLHSELNLSSLELGDSALYFCASSHSDRGAYEQYFGPGTRLTVT.

This clonotype was picked up many times. This chain connects TRBV20-1 to TRBJ2-7, with D perhaps assigned TRBD1 or TRBD2 (6 bases each). The CDR3 spans 13 residues. V was pared by 5 bases and J by 3 bases, with 14 bases between. The germline V gene has CDR1 DFQATT and CDR2 SNEGSKA (reference sequence). The CDR3 loop reads CSALQEGGYEQYF. The DNA of the CDR3 is TGCAGTGCTTTACAGGAGGGGGGCTACGAGCAGTACTTC.

The table lists this clonotype with many counts. This chain's CDR3 is CASGQQNTEAFF. The CDR3 coding sequence is TGTGCCAGTGGACAACAGAACACTGAAGCTTTCTTT. J is TRBJ1-1 and V is TRBV6-5; TRBD1 is a possible D gene (5 bases). Trimming took off 9 bases at V and 1 base at J, with 9 bases between the two ends. The CDR3 consists of 12 residues. Germline CDR1 and CDR2: MNHEY and SVGAGI.

As to this clonotype: A read error may be the cause here, since a much bigger clone is one base away. V is TRBV7-9 and J is TRBJ2-7, with TRBD2 as a possible D gene (6 bases). CDR1 SEHNR and CDR2 FQNEAQ come from the germline V gene (reference sequence). This CDR3 is built from 15 residues. DNA for the CDR3: TGTGTCAGCAGCTTTCCCCTAGCGCGGTCCTACGAGCAGTACTTC. Translated: CVSSFPLARSYEQYF.

This clonotype was observed many times. The chain is built from TRBV19 and TRBJ1-5; 7 positions match TRBD1. Germline assignment: CDR1 LNHDA and CDR2 SQIVND (reference sequence). V lost 2 bases to trimming and J lost 5 bases; unmatched junction nucleotides: 6. The CDR3 extends over 15 amino acids. CDR3 amino acids: CASSIFQGGDQPQHF. DNA for the CDR3: TGTGCCAGTAGTATATTCCAGGGGGGAGATCAGCCCCAGCATTTT.